This T cell receptor (beta chain) was sequenced in a study of T cell responses to AZD1222 COVID-19 vaccine. Study outcomes and limitations: Increased Spike-specific TCR breadth and depth were observed after two AZD1222 doses.

Only in-frame clones appear in the TCRdb table, and some are missing; sequencing was by immunoSEQ multiplex PCR. The sample holds about 84,000 clones, about 90% seen once. In the case of this clone: Its specificity is unknown.

The sample consisted of peripheral blood, taken on day 0 of AZD1222 vaccination. This receptor was identified in an adult in good health.

The CDR3 nucleotides are TGTGCCAGCAGCTTTGAGGTTTTGAACACTGAAGCTTTCTTT. Translating gives CASSFEVLNTEAFF. The gene calls are TRBV7-9 and TRBJ1-1, with D hard to call. The CDR3 length is 14 residues. V was pared by 3 bases and J by 0 bases, with 8 bases between. Per the germline V gene, CDR1 is SEHNR and CDR2 is FQNEAQ (reference sequence).